Below, one T cell receptor (beta chain) is given with its context. Its antigen remains unknown. The sample belongs to a study of shared clonotypes between healthy human individuals. Notes on the study in general: Estimated richness was generally greater in naive than memory subsets. Sharing of clonotypes among donors was expected to vary with sequencing depth. When naive CD4 clonotypes were compared across several donors, approximately 5% were shared.

Some clones are missing from TCRdb's copy, which holds only in-frame ones; the method was immunoSEQ multiplex PCR. The repertoire includes 110,000 or so clones, 68% of them detected once, and under 25% sits in the top ten. V was clipped by 6 bases and J by 3 bases, with 15 bases between them. The CDR3 covers 13 residues. Germline V gene data show CDR1 as SQVTM and CDR2 as ANQGSEA. The sequenced material came from memory CD8+ T cells sorted from blood. Subset meaning: CD45RO+ cells pooled with CCR7-negative TemRA cells. The receptor comes from a woman aged 25 to 39 in good health. The V and J genes are TRBV29-1 and TRBJ2-7; D is uncertain. Written as DNA, the CDR3 is TGCAGCGTCACGGTGTCAGTTGACTACGAGCAGTACTTC. This gives the protein CSVTVSVDYEQYF.